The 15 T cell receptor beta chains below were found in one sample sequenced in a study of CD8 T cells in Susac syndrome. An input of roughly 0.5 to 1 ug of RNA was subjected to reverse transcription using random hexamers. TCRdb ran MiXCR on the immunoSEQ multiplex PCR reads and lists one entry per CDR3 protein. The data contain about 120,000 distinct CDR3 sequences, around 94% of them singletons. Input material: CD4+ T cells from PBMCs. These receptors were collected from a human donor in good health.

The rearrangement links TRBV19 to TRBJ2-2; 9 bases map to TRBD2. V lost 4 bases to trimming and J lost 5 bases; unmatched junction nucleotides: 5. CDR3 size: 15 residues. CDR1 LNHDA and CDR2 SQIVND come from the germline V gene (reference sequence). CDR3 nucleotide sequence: TGTGCCAGTAGTAGGCGGGAGGGCCCTACCGGGGAGCTGTTTTTT. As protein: CASSRREGPTGELFF.

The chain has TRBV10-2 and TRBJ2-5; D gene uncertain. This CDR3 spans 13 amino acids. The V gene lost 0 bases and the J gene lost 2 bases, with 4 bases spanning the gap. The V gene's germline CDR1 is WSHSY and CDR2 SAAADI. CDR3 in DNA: TGCGCCAGCAGTGAGTCGTGGCAAGAGACCCAGTACTTC. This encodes CASSESWQETQYF.

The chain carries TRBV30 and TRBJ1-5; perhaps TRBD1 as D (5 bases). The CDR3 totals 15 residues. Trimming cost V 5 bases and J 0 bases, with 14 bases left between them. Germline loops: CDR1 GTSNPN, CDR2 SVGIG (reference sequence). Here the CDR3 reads CAWSPGLYSNQPQHF. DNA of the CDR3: TGTGCCTGGTCGCCGGGACTATATAGCAATCAGCCCCAGCATTTT. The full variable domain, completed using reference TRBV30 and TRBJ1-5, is SQTIHQWPATLVQPVGSPLSLECTVEGTSNPNLYWYRQAAGRGLQLLFYSVGIGQISSEVPQNLSASRPQDRQFILSSKKLLLSDSGFYLCAWSPGLYSNQPQHFGDGTRLSIL.

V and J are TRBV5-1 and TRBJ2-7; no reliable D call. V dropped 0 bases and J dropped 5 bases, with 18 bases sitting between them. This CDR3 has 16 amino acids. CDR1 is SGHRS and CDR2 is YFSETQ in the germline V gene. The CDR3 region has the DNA TGCGCCAGCAGCTTGGTCTCCGGACGGAAGGGCGACGAGCAGTACTTC. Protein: CASSLVSGRKGDEQYF.

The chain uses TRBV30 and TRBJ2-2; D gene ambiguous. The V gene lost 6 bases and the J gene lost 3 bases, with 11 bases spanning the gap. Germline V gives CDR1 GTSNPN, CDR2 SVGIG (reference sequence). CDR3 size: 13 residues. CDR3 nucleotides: TGTGCCTGTCGGGCCCCGTACACCGGGGAGCTGTTTTTT. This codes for CACRAPYTGELFF.

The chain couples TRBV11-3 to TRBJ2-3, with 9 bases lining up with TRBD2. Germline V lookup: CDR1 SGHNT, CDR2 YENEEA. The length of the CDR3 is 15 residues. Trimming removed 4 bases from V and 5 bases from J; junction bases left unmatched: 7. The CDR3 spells CASSSPAGGGDTQYF. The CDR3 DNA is TGTGCCAGCAGCTCTCCCGCGGGAGGGGGAGATACGCAGTATTTT.

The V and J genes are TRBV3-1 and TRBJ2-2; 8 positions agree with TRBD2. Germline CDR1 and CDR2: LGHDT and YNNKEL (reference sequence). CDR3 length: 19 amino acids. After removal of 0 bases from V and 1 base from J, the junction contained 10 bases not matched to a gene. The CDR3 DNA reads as TGTGCCAGCAGCCAAGATGGGGCTAGCGGGTGGATGAACACCGGGGAGCTGTTTTTT. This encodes CASSQDGASGWMNTGELFF. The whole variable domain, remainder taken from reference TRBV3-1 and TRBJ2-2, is DTAVSQTPKYLVTQMGNDKSIKCEQNLGHDTMYWYKQDSKKFLKIMFSYNNKELIINETVPNRFSPKSPDKAHLNLHINSLELGDSAVYFCASSQDGASGWMNTGELFFGEGSRLTVL.

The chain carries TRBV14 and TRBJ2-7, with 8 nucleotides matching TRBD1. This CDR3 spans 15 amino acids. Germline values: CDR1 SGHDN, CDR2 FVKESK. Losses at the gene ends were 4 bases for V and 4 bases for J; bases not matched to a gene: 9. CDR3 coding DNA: TGTGCCAGCAGCCCATTCCAGAACAGGGGGTACGAGCAGTACTTC. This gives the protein CASSPFQNRGYEQYF.

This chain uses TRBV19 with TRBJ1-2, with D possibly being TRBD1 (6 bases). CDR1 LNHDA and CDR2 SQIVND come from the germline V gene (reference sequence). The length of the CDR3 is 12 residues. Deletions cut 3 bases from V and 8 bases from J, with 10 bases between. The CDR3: CASSMDSFGYTF. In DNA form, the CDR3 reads TGTGCCAGTAGTATGGACAGCTTCGGCTACACCTTC.

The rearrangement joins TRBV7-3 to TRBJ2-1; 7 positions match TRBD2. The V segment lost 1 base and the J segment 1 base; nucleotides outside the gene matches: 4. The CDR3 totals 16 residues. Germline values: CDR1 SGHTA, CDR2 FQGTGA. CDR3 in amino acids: CASSLNSGQSYNEQFF. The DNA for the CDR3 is TGTGCCAGCAGCTTAAATAGCGGGCAATCCTACAATGAGCAGTTCTTC.

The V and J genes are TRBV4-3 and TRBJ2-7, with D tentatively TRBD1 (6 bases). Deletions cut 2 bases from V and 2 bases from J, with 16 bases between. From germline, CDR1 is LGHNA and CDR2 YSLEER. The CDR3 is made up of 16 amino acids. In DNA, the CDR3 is TGCGCCAGCAGCCAAACCACCGGGACACCTACCTACGAGCAGTACTTC. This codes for CASSQTTGTPTYEQYF.

CDR3 bases: TGCGCCAGCAGCATCCTAAGCGGGAGCGGAGATACGCAGTATTTT. Protein sequence: CASSILSGSGDTQYF. This rearrangement joins TRBV5-1 to TRBJ2-3; TRBD2 matches at 8 bases. This CDR3 is built from 15 residues. Germline lookup yields CDR1 SGHRS and CDR2 YFSETQ. V lost 4 bases and J lost 5; bases outside the gene matches: 9.

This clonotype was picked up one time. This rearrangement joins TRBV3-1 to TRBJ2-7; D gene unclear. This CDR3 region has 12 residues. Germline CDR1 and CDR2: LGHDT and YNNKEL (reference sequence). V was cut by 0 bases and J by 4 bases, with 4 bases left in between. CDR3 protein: CASSQDRYEQYF. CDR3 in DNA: TGTGCCAGCAGCCAAGATAGGTACGAGCAGTACTTC.

This CDR3 is CASSSYSANEKLFF. DNA of the CDR3: TGTGCCAGCAGCTCTTACAGCGCTAATGAAAAACTGTTTTTT. The chain carries TRBV7-8 and TRBJ1-4; D gene uncertain. V lost 4 bases and J 3 bases, leaving 9 bases between the germline ends. The germline V gene has CDR1 SGHVS and CDR2 FQNEAQ. CDR3 length: 14 amino acids.

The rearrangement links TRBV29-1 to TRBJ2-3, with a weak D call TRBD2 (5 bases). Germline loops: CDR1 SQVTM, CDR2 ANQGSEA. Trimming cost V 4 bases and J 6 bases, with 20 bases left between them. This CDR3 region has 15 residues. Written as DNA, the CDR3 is TGCAGCGTTGTTTTGGGGATGGGGAGTGGCGATACGCAGTATTTT. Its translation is CSVVLGMGSGDTQYF.